Listed below are T cell receptor beta chains from one sample, sequenced in a study of T cells in Graves' hyperthyroidism and ophthalmopathy. TCRdb re-called the multiplex PCR reads through MiXCR, storing one row per CDR3 protein. The table has hundreds of thousands of distinct CDR3 sequences, around a sixth seen once. Sequencing used blood. These receptors were collected from a woman in her fifties or sixties with Graves' hyperthyroidism that later progressed to Graves' ophthalmopathy. CDR3s include the opening cysteine and the closing phenylalanine or tryptophan.

CDR3aa	v_gene	j_gene
CASRSLAGDPWEQFF	TRBV5-1	TRBJ2-1
CSAPALLETQYF	TRBV20-1	TRBJ2-5
CASSYPGMVYGYTF	TRBV12-3/TRBV12-4	TRBJ1-2
CASSLDRYGYTF	TRBV11-2	TRBJ1-2
CASSYSVGVPSYEQYF	TRBV6-6	TRBJ2-7
CASSLASGARGGYTF	TRBV12-3/TRBV12-4	TRBJ1-2
CSAREDSGGYTSTDTQYF	TRBV20-1	TRBJ2-3
CASRAGLREDTQYF	TRBV6-1	TRBJ2-3
CASRIRDRGVETQYF	TRBV6-4	TRBJ2-5
CASSLEAGVGFNQPQHF	TRBV7-2	TRBJ1-5
CASSPKLRQRNGYTF	TRBV4-2	TRBJ1-2
CASTEITGTGGGYTF	TRBV9	TRBJ1-2
CASHRAGPQMDTQYF	TRBV6-1	TRBJ2-3
CAWSRQENTEAFF	TRBV30	TRBJ1-1
CAGGQGFNSPLHF	TRBV11-2	TRBJ1-6
CASSLFYLRAEETQYF	TRBV28	TRBJ2-5
CSAGQSLSAVETQYF	TRBV20-1	TRBJ2-5
CASSERVSGGVGSGELFF	TRBV2	TRBJ2-2
CSTQADTQYF	TRBV29-1	TRBJ2-3
CASSQAGETNEKLFF	TRBV4-2	TRBJ1-4
CSVVAGFEMGTEAFF	TRBV20-1	TRBJ1-1
CSVEQQLFAEAFF	TRBV29-1	TRBJ1-1
CASSLALGQGELFF	TRBV13	TRBJ2-2
CASSSNRGASRDYGYTF	TRBV7-9	TRBJ1-2
CASSIERPGAGYTF	TRBV13	TRBJ1-2
CASSFSTENEQFF	TRBV11-2	TRBJ2-1
CASSLGQGEAYEQYF	TRBV7-3	TRBJ2-7
CASSLGGQGGRTEAFF	TRBV7-2	TRBJ1-1
CAISEDGSGNQPQHF	TRBV10-3	TRBJ1-5
CASSPSGAGNIQYF	TRBV5-8	TRBJ2-4
CASSEPSDTLGTFF	TRBV19	TRBJ1-1
CSATFSGRLVYEQFF	TRBV20-1	TRBJ2-1
CSAHGVGNTIYF	TRBV20-1	TRBJ1-3
CASRSGTGETDTQYF	TRBV19	TRBJ2-3
CASSFSGGVEQYF	TRBV11-2	TRBJ2-7
CATEDGYTEAFF	TRBV19	TRBJ1-1
CASRNTGGSNEQFF	TRBV5-1	TRBJ2-1
CATTGTGSTDTQYF	TRBV24-1	TRBJ2-3
CASSPVGSPTGELFF	TRBV11-2	TRBJ2-2
CASSPRVFGQGNYGYTF	TRBV6-1	TRBJ1-2
CASSVALDTQYF	TRBV9	TRBJ2-3
CASSQRYPDGMNTEAFF	TRBV4-2	TRBJ1-1
CAISESIGRPYEQYF	TRBV10-3	TRBJ2-7
CASSPSRPYGYTF	TRBV7-9	TRBJ1-2
CASSTGQGGEKLFF	TRBV12-3/TRBV12-4	TRBJ1-4
CASRGGGRTEAFF	TRBV11-2	TRBJ1-1
CASSQIARGTEAFF	TRBV3-1	TRBJ1-1
CASSPSGGLGHYEQYF	TRBV9	TRBJ2-7
CASSLGPQGAGTEAFF	TRBV11-3	TRBJ1-1
CASSIVVGTGELFF	TRBV19	TRBJ2-2
CASSSERGSSYNEQFF	TRBV27	TRBJ2-1
CASSSDRRGWEPQHF	TRBV7-9	TRBJ1-5
CSVARVAYNEQFF	TRBV29-1	TRBJ2-1
CASSFAGTGYAFF	TRBV7-2	TRBJ1-1